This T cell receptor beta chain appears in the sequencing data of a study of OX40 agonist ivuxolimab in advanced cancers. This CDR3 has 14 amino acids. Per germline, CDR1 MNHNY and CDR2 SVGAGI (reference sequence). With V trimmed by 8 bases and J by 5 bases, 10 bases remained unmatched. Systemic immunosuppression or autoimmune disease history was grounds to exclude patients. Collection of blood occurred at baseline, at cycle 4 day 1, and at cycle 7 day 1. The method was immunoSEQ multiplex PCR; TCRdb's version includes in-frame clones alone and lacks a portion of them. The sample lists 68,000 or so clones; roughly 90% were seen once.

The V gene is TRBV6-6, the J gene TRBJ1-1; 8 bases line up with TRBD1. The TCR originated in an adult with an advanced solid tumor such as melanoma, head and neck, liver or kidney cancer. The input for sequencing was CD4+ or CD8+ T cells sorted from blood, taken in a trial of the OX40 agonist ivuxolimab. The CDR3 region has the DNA TGTGCCAGCGTCTTCCAGGGGGCAGGGACTGAAGCTTTCTTT. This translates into CASVFQGAGTEAFF.